This TCR beta chain was captured by sequencing in a study of T cells in Graves' hyperthyroidism and ophthalmopathy. Study-wide context: Peripheral blood draws took place at initial diagnosis, ahead of any treatment.

Ophthalmopathy patients all had a Clinical Activity Score of at least 3, a NOSPECS grade of at least 4 and disease under 3 months old. Patients showing uncontrolled infection, other autoimmune disease, pregnancy or lactation were ineligible. This CDR3 has 12 amino acids. Germline V lookup: CDR1 DFQATT, CDR2 SNEGSKA (reference sequence). Researchers amplified the TCR beta CDR3 regions from RNA transcripts. When the TCR CDR3 underwent first-round RT-PCR, the HTBI primer set was used. TCRdb reprocessed the multiplex PCR reads via MiXCR and lists one record per CDR3 protein. Found here are about 290,000 distinct CDR3 sequences, 17% of them singletons; the top ten hold around 57%. Notes on this clonotype: One base away lies a much larger clone, so this may be a sequencing read error.

The chain recombines TRBV20-1 with TRBJ1-1; D is unclear. This receptor was taken from a woman aged 55-69 years with Graves' ophthalmopathy. Sequenced sample: blood. CDR3 DNA: TGCAGTGCTAGAGCGAGGCATACTGGAGCTTTCTTT. It is translated as CSARARHTGAFF.